This TCR beta chain was documented in a study of T-cell reconstitution after alpha-beta-depleted transplantation in children. This clonotype was picked up a small number of times. The length of the CDR3 is 13 residues. With 4 bases removed from V and 6 bases from J, the gap between germline ends came to 9 bases. Germline-derived CDR1 and CDR2 are MDHEN and SYDVKM. Preparation of the TCRbeta library used unique molecular identifiers. TCRdb reprocessed the PCR reads with MiXCR, giving one entry per CDR3 protein. Of some 300,000 distinct CDR3 sequences in the sample, 10% are singletons; the top ten hold around 2.5%.

The chain joins TRBV28 to TRBJ2-2; tentatively, D is TRBD1 or TRBD2 (5 bases each). This material consisted of PBMCs from the stem cell graft donor, taken from the stem cell graft. This receptor was obtained from a human donor who donated a stem cell graft to a child with acute lymphoblastic leukemia. The CDR3 DNA sequence: TGTGCCAGCAGTTCCGGGACCCCCGGGGAGCTGTTTTTT. Its translation: CASSSGTPGELFF. Full variable domain (remainder filled in from reference TRBV28 and TRBJ2-2): DVKVTQSSRYLVKRTGEKVFLECVQDMDHENMFWYRQDPGLGLRLIYFSYDVKMKEKGDIPEGYSVSREKKERFSLILESASTNQTSMYLCASSSGTPGELFFGEGSRLTVL.